The sequence of this T cell receptor beta chain was determined in a study of PD-L1 blockade in urothelial cancer. The wider study: Male patients with bladder-origin urothelial cancer numbered most of the 29. The number of prior chemotherapy regimens per patient was 0 to 3.

The time point is: peripheral blood 6 weeks after treatment start. Sampling of each patient yielded between 1 and 8 specimens, collected pretreatment and on-treatment. Synthetic analogs of TCR templates were spiked into every PCR. Clones were read by immunoSEQ multiplex PCR, and TCRdb kept only the in-frame ones, dropping some. The repertoire holds some 120,000 clones, with about 83% as singletons. The sequence was collected from a man aged 50 or older with urothelial cancer. The specimen was PBMCs, collected around atezolizumab (anti-PD-L1) treatment.

The CDR3 DNA is TGTGCCAGCAGCTTATCAGGAGACAGTCCAAATGAGCAGTTCTTC. Translation gives CASSLSGDSPNEQFF. The chain couples TRBV5-6 to TRBJ2-1; maybe TRBD1 (5 bases). Per the germline V gene, CDR1 is SGHDT and CDR2 is YYEEEE. The CDR3 spans 15 residues. V lost 2 bases to trimming and J lost 7 bases, with 16 bases between them.